Listed here are 14 T cell receptor beta chains from one sample, sequenced in a study of blood T cell repertoires in COVID-19. The method was immunoSEQ multiplex PCR; TCRdb's version includes in-frame clones alone and lacks a portion of them. The data show roughly 250,000 clones, approximately 87% seen once. Specimen: peripheral blood. Every receptor here comes from a woman between 25 and 40 years old with COVID-19, enrolled during active disease.

This chain joins TRBV19 and TRBJ1-5; D is perhaps TRBD1 (6 bases). V was trimmed by 5 bases and J by 4 bases, leaving 15 bases between them. The CDR3 length is 15 residues. Per germline, CDR1 LNHDA and CDR2 SQIVND (reference sequence). This CDR3 reads CASSPGRGFNQPQHF. DNA of the CDR3: TGTGCCAGTAGTCCCGGCAGGGGATTTAATCAGCCCCAGCATTTT.

This clone came up once. The V call is TRBV11-2, the J call TRBJ2-2, with TRBD1 matching 8 bases. The V gene end was trimmed by 1 base and the J gene end by 7 bases; junction bases not matched to a gene: 11. The CDR3 has 17 residues. Germline values: CDR1 SGHAT, CDR2 FQNNGV. In DNA, the CDR3 is TGTGCCAGCAGCTTAGTACGCCCTGCGACAGGGGTCGGGGAGCTGTTTTTT. Encoded protein: CASSLVRPATGVGELFF.

This chain joins TRBV5-5 and TRBJ2-5; a weak D match, TRBD2 (5 bases). V lost 0 bases, J lost 5 bases, and 8 bases lay in between. The CDR3 extends over 13 amino acids. Germline CDR1 and CDR2: SGHKS and YYEKEE (reference sequence). The CDR3 loop is CASSLAGSETQYF. The DNA of the CDR3 is TGTGCCAGCAGCTTGGCGGGGTCGGAGACCCAGTACTTC.

This chain joins TRBV2 and TRBJ2-5; 9 bases are shared with TRBD2. V shed 6 bases, J shed 4 bases, and the junction held 6 bases outside the gene matches. This CDR3 region has 14 residues. CDR1 and CDR2 (germline): SNHLY, FYNNEI. The CDR3 here is CASRPGLARETQYF. CDR3 in DNA: TGTGCCAGCAGGCCGGGACTAGCAAGAGAGACCCAGTACTTC.

A few counts support this clone. CDR3 sequence reads: CASGPATSSGAAYNEQFF. The CDR3, as DNA: TGTGCCAGCGGTCCCGCGACCTCGAGCGGGGCGGCTTACAATGAGCAGTTCTTC. The chain has TRBV3-1 (or the pseudogene TRBV3-2) and TRBJ2-1; 7 bases are a match to TRBD2. CDR1 LGHDT and CDR2 YNNKEL come from the germline V gene (reference sequence). The CDR3 runs 18 residues. The V gene end was trimmed by 8 bases and the J gene end by 4 bases; junction bases not matched to a gene: 20.

This clone came up once. The chain links TRBV3-1 (or the pseudogene TRBV3-2) to TRBJ2-2, with TRBD2 identical over 10 bases. Looked up from germline, CDR1 is LGHDT and CDR2 is YNNKEL (reference sequence). The V segment lost 2 bases and the J segment 2 bases; nucleotides outside the gene matches: 5. The CDR3 has 17 residues. CDR3 region: CASSQRLAGVNTGELFF. The CDR3 coding sequence is TGTGCCAGCAGCCAAAGGCTAGCGGGGGTAAACACCGGGGAGCTGTTTTTT.

The chain carries TRBV24-1 and TRBJ2-2, with D perhaps TRBD2 (5 bases). Trimming shortened V by 0 bases and J by 7 bases, and 20 bases separated the two germline ends. The V gene's germline CDR1 is KGHDR and CDR2 SFDVKD. This CDR3 spans 18 amino acids. This chain's CDR3 is CATSDLPYTTGNGGELFF. CDR3 nucleotides: TGTGCCACCAGTGATTTGCCCTACACGACCGGGAACGGCGGGGAGCTGTTTTTT.

The gene calls are TRBV7-6 and TRBJ1-4, with 7 bases matching TRBD1. This CDR3 contains 21 residues. V was pared by 2 bases and J by 0 bases, with 18 bases of the junction left unmatched. CDR1 and CDR2 (germline): SGHVS, FNYEAQ. The CDR3, as DNA: TGTGCCAGCAGCTTATGGGGCGAAGGCAGGGGGGCGATATCAACTAATGAAAAACTGTTTTTT. Translation gives CASSLWGEGRGAISTNEKLFF.

The chain links TRBV6-5 to TRBJ2-1; D not certain. V lost 6 bases to trimming and J lost 7 bases, with 13 bases between them. Germline assignment: CDR1 MNHEY and CDR2 SVGAGI. The length of the CDR3 is 13 residues. The CDR3: CASRPGSRNEQFF. The CDR3 DNA is TGTGCCAGCAGGCCCGGGTCGAGGAATGAGCAGTTCTTC.

The chain couples TRBV11-3 to TRBJ2-3; perhaps TRBD1 as D (6 bases). The CDR3 is made up of 16 amino acids. Germline lookup yields CDR1 SGHNT and CDR2 YENEEA. Trimming removed 0 bases at V and 0 bases at J, with 10 bases between. DNA of the CDR3: TGTGCCAGCAGCTTAGATGGGACACGGAGCACAGATACGCAGTATTTT. This translates into CASSLDGTRSTDTQYF.

This clone was observed once. The V and J genes are TRBV2 and TRBJ2-1; 10 nucleotides agree with TRBD2. Germline V gives CDR1 SNHLY, CDR2 FYNNEI. This CDR3 is built from 14 residues. Germline trimming cut 6 bases from V and 10 bases from J; bases unmatched to any gene: 9. The DNA of the CDR3 is TGTGCCAGCAGACTAGCGGGGTCTTCTAGAGAGCAGTTCTTC. Translating gives CASRLAGSSREQFF.

The V and J genes are TRBV13 and TRBJ2-5; a weak D match, TRBD2 (5 bases). The CDR3 is 14 residues long. The V and J ends lost 8 bases and 5 bases respectively, with 18 bases between them. Germline CDR1 reads PRHDT; CDR2 reads FYEKMQ (reference sequence). The CDR3, as DNA: TGTGCCAGCGCCCCGAGGCCTGGCGGGGAGACCCAGTACTTC. Encoded protein: CASAPRPGGETQYF.

This clone was counted a few times. This chain joins TRBV19 and TRBJ1-5, with TRBD1 identical over 7 bases. With 7 bases clipped from V and 0 bases from J, the junction kept 15 bases outside the gene matches. Looked up from germline, CDR1 is LNHDA and CDR2 is SQIVND (reference sequence). The CDR3 spans 18 residues. The CDR3 sequence: CASTPRRDRRYSNQPQHF. CDR3 nucleotide sequence: TGTGCCAGTACCCCACGGAGGGACAGACGATATAGCAATCAGCCCCAGCATTTT.

The V call is TRBV12-2, the J call TRBJ1-5. TRBV12-2 has pseudogene status. The CDR3 loop spans 15 amino acids. CDR3 protein: CASRLDKRINQPQHF. The CDR3 nucleotides read TGTGCAAGTCGCTTAGATAAGCGTATCAATCAGCCCCAGCATTTT.